The 21 T cell receptor beta chains below all came from one sample that was sequenced in a study of blood T cell repertoires in COVID-19. Only in-frame clones appear in the TCRdb table, and some are missing; sequencing was by immunoSEQ multiplex PCR. This sample has around 180,000 clones, with 88% found just once. The sample comprised peripheral blood. The receptors shown here come from a man in his sixties or seventies with active or convalescent COVID-19.

The chain couples TRBV15 to TRBJ1-4, with D possibly matching TRBD1 (5 bases). Looked up from germline, CDR1 is LNHNV and CDR2 is YYDKDF (reference sequence). V lost 0 bases, J lost 3 bases, and 8 bases lay in between. The CDR3 runs to 15 residues. The CDR3 spells CATSRDQGSNEKLFF. The CDR3 DNA reads TGTGCCACCAGCAGAGATCAGGGCTCTAATGAAAAACTGTTTTTT.

This sequence joins TRBV10-1 and TRBJ1-1; TRBD1 might be the D (5 bases). Germline CDR1 WNHNN, CDR2 SYGVQD (reference sequence). The ends were cut back, 7 bases at V and 1 base at J, with 22 bases in the middle. The CDR3 length is 17 residues. CDR3: CASKIVQGYPSNTEAFF. CDR3 in DNA: TGCGCCAGCAAGATAGTTCAGGGTTACCCTTCGAACACTGAAGCTTTCTTT.

The chain links TRBV4-3 to TRBJ2-7, with TRBD1 matching over 8 bases. The V and J ends lost 4 bases and 2 bases, in that order; junction bases with no gene match: 7. The CDR3 is 15 residues long. Germline-derived CDR1 and CDR2 are LGHNA and YSLEER. In DNA, the CDR3 is TGCGCCAGCAGCCGAAGCTCAGGGGGCACCTACGAGCAGTACTTC. This sequence encodes CASSRSSGGTYEQYF.

J is TRBJ2-5 and V is TRBV3-1 (or the pseudogene TRBV3-2), with D maybe TRBD2 (6 bases). This CDR3 has 9 residues. Germline CDR1 is LGHDT and CDR2 is YNNKEL (reference sequence). Trimming left V 7 bases short and J 10 bases short, with 7 bases between. The CDR3 sequence is CASMEGQYF. The CDR3, as DNA: TGTGCCAGCATGGAGGGCCAGTACTTC.

V is TRBV27 and J is TRBJ1-2; no clear D. The CDR3 loop spans 21 amino acids. The germline V gene encodes CDR1 MNHEY and CDR2 SMNVEV (reference sequence). V dropped 6 bases and J dropped 0 bases, with 32 bases sitting between them. In DNA form, the CDR3 reads TGTGCCAGCAGGTACATATCGCTTCCCGGGCTCCGGGGAGAAACTAACTATGGCTACACCTTC. Protein: CASRYISLPGLRGETNYGYTF.

The rearrangement uses TRBV2 and TRBJ2-7, with 8 positions matching TRBD1. J was trimmed by 3 bases and V by 8 bases; bases with no gene match: 6. Germline values: CDR1 SNHLY, CDR2 FYNNEI. The CDR3 runs to 13 residues. This CDR3 reads CASARGQDYEQYF. The CDR3 DNA follows: TGTGCCAGCGCCAGGGGGCAAGACTACGAGCAGTACTTC.

This rearrangement joins TRBV2 to TRBJ2-7; 8 bases map to TRBD1. This CDR3 contains 15 residues. Germline CDR1 and CDR2: SNHLY and FYNNEI. V lost 0 bases, J lost 4 bases, and 5 bases stayed unmatched. The CDR3 sequence: CASSEAAGGLYEQYF. CDR3 bases: TGTGCCAGCAGTGAAGCTGCAGGGGGCCTATACGAGCAGTACTTC.

This clone came up a few times. J is TRBJ1-3 and V is TRBV4-3; D uncertain. The CDR3 runs 16 residues. The germline gives CDR1 LGHNA, CDR2 YSLEER. V lost 4 bases and J 0 bases, leaving 13 bases between the germline ends. DNA for the CDR3: TGCGCCAGCAGCCCCTCCGAGGGATACTCTGGAAACACCATATATTTT. This gives the protein CASSPSEGYSGNTIYF.

The chain uses TRBV28 and TRBJ2-5; 7 bases align to TRBD2. Per the germline V gene, CDR1 is MDHEN and CDR2 is SYDVKM. The CDR3 has 13 residues. V trimming: 5 bases; J trimming: 3 bases; junction bases outside the gene matches: 3. The CDR3 spells CASSKLAEETQYF. The DNA for the CDR3 is TGTGCCAGCAGTAAGCTAGCGGAAGAGACCCAGTACTTC.

V gene TRBV9 combines with J gene TRBJ2-2; TRBD1 agrees at 7 bases. Germline V lookup: CDR1 SGDLS, CDR2 YYNGEE. The length of the CDR3 is 17 residues. V shed 3 bases, J shed 1 base, and the junction held 9 bases outside the gene matches. This chain's CDR3 is CASSAQQGQMNTGELFF. Written as DNA, the CDR3 is TGTGCCAGCAGCGCACAGCAGGGACAGATGAACACCGGGGAGCTGTTTTTT.

The gene calls are TRBV15 and TRBJ1-3; the D gene is possibly TRBD1 (6 bases). The CDR3 has 16 residues. The germline V gene encodes CDR1 LNHNV and CDR2 YYDKDF (reference sequence). V lost 0 bases and J lost 3, with 12 bases in between. Written as DNA, the CDR3 is TGTGCCACCAGCAGAGATCACGCAGGGGTTGGAAACACCATATATTTT. As protein: CATSRDHAGVGNTIYF.

The chain carries TRBV30 and TRBJ1-4; D is uncertain. The CDR3 has 13 amino acids. The ends were cut back, 2 bases at V and 4 bases at J, with 8 bases in the middle. CDR1 is GTSNPN and CDR2 is SVGIG in the germline V gene (reference sequence). The CDR3 protein is CAWSLRFNEKLFF. Written as DNA, the CDR3 is TGTGCCTGGAGTCTCCGGTTTAATGAAAAACTGTTTTTT.

The CDR3 nucleotides read TGCGCCAGCAGACGGGACAGAACGGAAGAGACCCAGTACTTC. It yields the protein CASRRDRTEETQYF. This rearrangement joins TRBV5-1 to TRBJ2-5; 7 positions match TRBD1. Germline V gene lookup returns CDR1 SGHRS and CDR2 YFSETQ. V shed 5 bases, J shed 3 bases, and the junction held 7 bases outside the gene matches. This CDR3 is built from 14 residues. The full variable domain, with the rest looked up from reference TRBV5-1 and TRBJ2-5, is KAGVTQTPRYLIKTRGQQVTLSCSPISGHRSVSWYQQTPGQGLQFLFEYFSETQRNKGNFPGRFSGRQFSNSRSEMNVSTLELGDSALYLCASRRDRTEETQYFGPGTRLLVL.

The chain recombines TRBV10-3 with TRBJ2-5, with 10 bases lining up with TRBD2. This CDR3 region has 15 residues. CDR1 and CDR2 from the germline V gene are ENHRY and SYGVKD. The J segment lost 5 bases and the V segment lost 1 base, leaving 4 bases of the junction unmatched. This CDR3 is CAISELTSGIETQYF. The CDR3 DNA follows: TGTGCCATCAGTGAGTTAACTAGCGGGATCGAGACCCAGTACTTC.

The chain recombines TRBV9 with TRBJ2-2; D gene ambiguous. Trimming took 7 bases from V and 0 from J, leaving 10 bases between them. Germline V gene sequence: CDR1 SGDLS, CDR2 YYNGEE. The CDR3 runs 14 residues. The CDR3 coding sequence is TGTGCCAGCTCCCTAGTTTCGAACACCGGGGAGCTGTTTTTT. This codes for CASSLVSNTGELFF.

The chain couples TRBV24-1 to TRBJ1-2; 8 positions match TRBD1. Germline V CDR1 and CDR2: KGHDR, SFDVKD. J gave up 2 bases and V 3 bases, and 1 base lay outside the gene matches. The CDR3 covers 14 residues. Here the CDR3 reads CATSDRTGNYGYTF. The CDR3 DNA is TGTGCCACCAGTGATCGGACAGGGAACTATGGCTACACCTTC.

This clone was observed once. The V gene is TRBV11-2, the J gene TRBJ2-3; D gene unclear. V was pared by 1 base and J by 6 bases, with 11 bases between. CDR1 and CDR2 from the germline V gene are SGHAT and FQNNGV. The CDR3 has 14 residues. CDR3 sequence reads: CASSLASARDTQYF. The CDR3 DNA reads TGTGCCAGCAGCTTAGCGAGCGCGCGGGATACGCAGTATTTT.

The chain uses TRBV5-1 and TRBJ1-2; D is unresolved. In germline, CDR1 is SGHRS, CDR2 YFSETQ. The CDR3 spans 14 residues. Trimming left V 1 base short and J 2 bases short, with 9 bases between. CDR3 region: CASSLFGANYGYTF. As DNA, the CDR3 is TGCGCCAGCAGCTTGTTTGGAGCAAACTATGGCTACACCTTC.

This chain connects TRBV7-2 to TRBJ2-3, with 9 bases lining up with TRBD2. Germline CDR1 SGHTA, CDR2 FQGNSA. V gave up 4 bases and J gave up 2 bases; unmatched junction bases: 16. There are 19 residues in the CDR3. For the CDR3, the DNA is TGTGCCAGCAGCTCGAGCGGGGGGTCCCATCTGTACCCCACAGATACGCAGTATTTT. Translating gives CASSSSGGSHLYPTDTQYF.

The V gene is TRBV14, the J gene TRBJ2-2; a weak D match, TRBD1 (6 bases). Per germline, CDR1 SGHDN and CDR2 FVKESK. Deletions cut 1 base from V and 6 bases from J, with 27 bases between. This CDR3 spans 20 amino acids. CDR3 bases: TGTGCCAGCAGCCAAGCAAAACAGGGTTTCGATATAAGGAGTGCCGGGGAGCTGTTTTTT. Its protein is CASSQAKQGFDIRSAGELFF.

This chain links TRBV14 with TRBJ2-1, with 9 bases matching TRBD2. The CDR3 covers 17 residues. The germline CDR1 and CDR2 sequences are SGHDN and FVKESK. Losses at the gene ends were 2 bases for V and 6 bases for J; bases not matched to a gene: 11. CDR3 sequence: CASSQFSGLAIVNEQFF. The DNA for the CDR3 is TGTGCCAGCAGCCAATTTTCGGGACTAGCAATCGTCAATGAGCAGTTCTTC.